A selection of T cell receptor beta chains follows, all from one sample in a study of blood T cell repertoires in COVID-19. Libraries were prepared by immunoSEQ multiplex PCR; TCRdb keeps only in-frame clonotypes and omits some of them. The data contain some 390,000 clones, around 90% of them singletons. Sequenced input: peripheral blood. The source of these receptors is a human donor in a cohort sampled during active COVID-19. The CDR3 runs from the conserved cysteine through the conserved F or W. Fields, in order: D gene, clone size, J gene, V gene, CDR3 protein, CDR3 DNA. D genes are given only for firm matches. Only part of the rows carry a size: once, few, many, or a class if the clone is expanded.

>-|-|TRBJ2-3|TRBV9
CASSVDLLWTDTQYF
TGTGCCAGCAGCGTAGATCTTCTATGGACAGATACGCAGTATTTT
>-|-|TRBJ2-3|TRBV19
CASSMPQTALRTDTQYF
TGTGCCAGTAGTATGCCCCAGACTGCCTTAAGGACAGATACGCAGTATTTT
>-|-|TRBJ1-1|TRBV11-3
CASSSDPDTEAFF
TGTGCCAGCAGCTCAGACCCGGACACTGAAGCTTTCTTT
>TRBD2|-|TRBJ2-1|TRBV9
CASSVGGALYNEQFF
TGTGCCAGCAGCGTCGGGGGGGCCCTGTACAATGAGCAGTTCTTC
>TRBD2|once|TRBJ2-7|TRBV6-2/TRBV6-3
CASSYPSRGREYYEQYF
TGTGCCAGCAGTTACCCCTCCCGCGGGAGGGAATACTACGAGCAGTACTTC
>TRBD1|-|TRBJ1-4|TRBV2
CASGGQGSNEKLFF
TGTGCCAGCGGGGGACAGGGGTCTAATGAAAAACTGTTTTTT
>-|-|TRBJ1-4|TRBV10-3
CAISDWEGGKLFF
TGTGCCATCAGTGATTGGGAGGGGGGAAAACTGTTTTTT
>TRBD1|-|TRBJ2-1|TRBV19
CASSVTGGEYNEQFF
TGTGCCAGTAGTGTTACAGGGGGCGAGTACAATGAGCAGTTCTTC
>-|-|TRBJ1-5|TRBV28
CASSTVTALGPQHF
TGTGCCAGCAGTACGGTGACAGCCCTGGGGCCCCAGCATTTT
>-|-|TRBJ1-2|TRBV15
CATSSRGNYGYTF
TGTGCCACCAGCAGCCGGGGAAACTATGGCTACACCTTC
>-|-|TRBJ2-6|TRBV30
CAWDRITSGANVLTF
TGTGCCTGGGACAGGATTACCTCTGGGGCCAACGTCCTGACTTTC
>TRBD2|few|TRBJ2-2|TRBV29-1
CSARTSQAGELFF
TGCAGCGCTCGGACTAGTCAGGCCGGGGAGCTGTTTTTT
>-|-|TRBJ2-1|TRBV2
CASSVGLPGQFF
TGTGCCAGCAGTGTTGGACTTCCGGGACAGTTCTTC
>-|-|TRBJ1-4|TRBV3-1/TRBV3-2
CASSQDTVGKLFF
TGTGCCAGCAGCCAAGATACCGTCGGGAAACTGTTTTTT
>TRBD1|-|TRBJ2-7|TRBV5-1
CASSLGEQGASREQYF
TGCGCCAGCAGCTTGGGGGAACAGGGGGCCTCCCGGGAGCAGTACTTC